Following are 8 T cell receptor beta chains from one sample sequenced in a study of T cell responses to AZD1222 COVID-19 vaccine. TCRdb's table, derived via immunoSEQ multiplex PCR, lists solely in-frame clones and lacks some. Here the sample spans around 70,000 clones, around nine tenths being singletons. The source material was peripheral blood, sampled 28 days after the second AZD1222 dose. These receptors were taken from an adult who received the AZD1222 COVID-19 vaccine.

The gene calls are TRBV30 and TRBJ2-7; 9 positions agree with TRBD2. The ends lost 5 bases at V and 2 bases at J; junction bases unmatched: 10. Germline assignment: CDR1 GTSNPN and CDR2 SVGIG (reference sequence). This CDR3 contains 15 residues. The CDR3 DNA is TGTGCCTGGCAACAAAGAGCGGGAGGCACCTACGAGCAGTACTTC. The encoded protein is CAWQQRAGGTYEQYF.

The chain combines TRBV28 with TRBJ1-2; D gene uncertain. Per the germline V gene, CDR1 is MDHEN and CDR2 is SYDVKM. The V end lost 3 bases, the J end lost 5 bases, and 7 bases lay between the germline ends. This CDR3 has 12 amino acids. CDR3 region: CASSFEVYGYTF. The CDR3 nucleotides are TGTGCCAGCAGTTTTGAGGTTTATGGCTACACCTTC.

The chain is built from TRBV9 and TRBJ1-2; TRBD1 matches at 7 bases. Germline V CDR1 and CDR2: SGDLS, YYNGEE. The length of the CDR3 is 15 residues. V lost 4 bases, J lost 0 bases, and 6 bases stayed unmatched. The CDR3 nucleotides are TGTGCCAGCAGCCCAAGGACAGGAGCTAACTATGGCTACACCTTC. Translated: CASSPRTGANYGYTF. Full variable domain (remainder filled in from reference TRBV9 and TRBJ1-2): DSGVTQTPKHLITATGQRVTLRCSPRSGDLSVYWYQQSLDQGLQFLIQYYNGEERAKGNILERFSAQQFPDLHSELNLSSLELGDSALYFCASSPRTGANYGYTFGSGTRLTVV.

CDR3 amino acids: CASSPPGTSGRAAMVEQYF. CDR3 DNA: TGTGCCAGCTCACCACCGGGGACTAGCGGGAGGGCCGCGATGGTCGAGCAGTACTTC. This chain links TRBV18 with TRBJ2-7; 16 bases map to TRBD2. V was pared by 0 bases and J by 6 bases, with 11 bases of the junction left unmatched. This CDR3 is 19 amino acids long. Germline CDR1 is KGHSH and CDR2 is LQKENI.

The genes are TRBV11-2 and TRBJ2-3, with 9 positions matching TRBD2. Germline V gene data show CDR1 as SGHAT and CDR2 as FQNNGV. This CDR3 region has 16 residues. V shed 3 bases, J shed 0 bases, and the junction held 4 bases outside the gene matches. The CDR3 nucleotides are TGTGCCAGCAGCTTCACAGCGGGAGGAAGCACAGATACGCAGTATTTT. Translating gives CASSFTAGGSTDTQYF.

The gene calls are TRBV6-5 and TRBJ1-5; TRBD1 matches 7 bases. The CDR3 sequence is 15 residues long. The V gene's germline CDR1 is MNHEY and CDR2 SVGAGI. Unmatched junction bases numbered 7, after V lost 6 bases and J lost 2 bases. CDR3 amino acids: CASRETGLRNQPQHF. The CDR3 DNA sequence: TGTGCCAGCAGAGAGACAGGGCTGCGCAATCAGCCCCAGCATTTT.

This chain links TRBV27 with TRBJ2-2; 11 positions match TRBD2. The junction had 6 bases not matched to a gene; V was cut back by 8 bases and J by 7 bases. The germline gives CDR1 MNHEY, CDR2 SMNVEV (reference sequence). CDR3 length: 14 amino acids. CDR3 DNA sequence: TGTGCCAGCGGTAGCGGGAGGGAGAGCGGGGAGCTGTTTTTT. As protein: CASGSGRESGELFF.

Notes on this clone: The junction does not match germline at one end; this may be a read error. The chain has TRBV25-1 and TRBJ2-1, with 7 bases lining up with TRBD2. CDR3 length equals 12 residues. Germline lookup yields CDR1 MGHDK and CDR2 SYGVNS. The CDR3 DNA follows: TGTGCCAGCAGGGGATCTAGCGGAAATATAATCTTC. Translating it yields CASRGSSGNIIF.